Shown below are 10 T cell receptor beta chains from a single sample sequenced in a study of shared clonotypes between healthy human individuals. Assay: immunoSEQ multiplex PCR; the TCRdb copy retains only in-frame clones and omits some. The sample carries some 2,000,000 clones, approximately 94% recorded once. Sequencing input: naive CD4+ T cells sorted from blood. Subset here: CD45RA+ positively selected. All receptors derive from a man between 18 and 35 years old in good health.

The CDR3 sequence: CASSVVGYGLSSYNEQFF. The CDR3 bases are TGTGCCAGCAGCGTAGTGGGTTACGGTCTTAGCTCCTACAATGAGCAGTTCTTC. The V gene is TRBV9, the J gene TRBJ2-1; no clear D. The CDR3 sequence is 18 residues long. CDR1 SGDLS and CDR2 YYNGEE come from the germline V gene. V was trimmed by 0 bases and J by 0 bases, leaving 16 bases between them.

The chain joins TRBV6-1 to TRBJ1-2, with 7 nucleotides matching TRBD1. With 5 bases clipped from V and 4 bases from J, the junction kept 10 bases outside the gene matches. The CDR3 is 15 residues long. Germline loops: CDR1 MNHNS, CDR2 SASEGT. The CDR3 DNA follows: TGTGCCAGCAGTCCAGCAGGACAGGACTTCTATGGCTACACCTTC. This sequence encodes CASSPAGQDFYGYTF.

This chain uses TRBV4-3 with TRBJ2-3; either TRBD1 or TRBD2 may supply D (5 bases each). This CDR3 has 15 residues. The germline V and J ends were trimmed by 0 bases and 4 bases, with 11 bases remaining between them. Germline V gene sequence: CDR1 LGHNA, CDR2 YSLEER. CDR3: CASSQDAGRADTQYF. The CDR3 nucleotides are TGCGCCAGCAGCCAAGATGCAGGGCGGGCAGATACGCAGTATTTT.

The J gene is TRBJ2-5, the V gene TRBV30, with D uncertain. The CDR3 runs 11 residues. Trimming removed 3 bases from V and 6 bases from J, with 8 bases in between. Germline V gives CDR1 GTSNPN, CDR2 SVGIG (reference sequence). The CDR3 loop is CAWRTSKTQYF. The CDR3 DNA reads as TGTGCCTGGAGGACATCCAAGACCCAGTACTTC.

The chain is built from TRBV27 and TRBJ2-7, with 7 bases matching TRBD2. In germline, CDR1 is MNHEY, CDR2 SMNVEV (reference sequence). This CDR3 is built from 14 residues. V dropped 8 bases and J dropped 5; count of bases not matched to a gene: 12. This CDR3 reads CASSWGGVGNEQYF. The CDR3 DNA is TGTGCCAGCTCCTGGGGGGGTGTCGGTAACGAGCAGTACTTC.

The chain is built from TRBV7-5 and TRBJ2-5; the D call TRBD2 from the table was never checked on the DNA. TRBV7-5 constitutes a pseudogene. CDR3 size: 16 residues. The CDR3 DNA sequence: TGTGCCAGAAGCCGACTAGCGGGGGAGCCCCAAGAGACCCAGTACTTC. Its translation is CARSRLAGEPQETQYF.

The chain employs TRBV18 and TRBJ2-1; the D gene is possibly TRBD1 (6 bases). Germline assignment: CDR1 KGHSH and CDR2 LQKENI. V was clipped by 3 bases and J by 4 bases, with 13 bases between them. There are 15 residues in the CDR3. The CDR3 region is CASSPVTGKYNEQFF. The CDR3 coding sequence is TGTGCCAGCTCACCGGTCACAGGGAAGTACAATGAGCAGTTCTTC. The variable domain in full, completed from reference TRBV18 and TRBJ2-1, reads NAGVMQNPRHLVRRRGQEARLRCSPMKGHSHVYWYRQLPEEGLKFMVYLQKENIIDESGMPKERFSAEFPKEGPSILRIQQVVRGDSAAYFCASSPVTGKYNEQFFGPGTRLTVL.

The rearrangement uses TRBV5-4 and TRBJ2-3; possible D gene TRBD1, 9 bases. The germline V gene encodes CDR1 SGHNT and CDR2 YYREEE (reference sequence). The V gene lost 6 bases and the J gene lost 3 bases, with 26 bases spanning the gap. This CDR3 is 18 amino acids long. In nucleotides, the CDR3 is TGTGCCAGCAACGCCGGGGGGGGACAGGGTGGAATAACAGATACGCAGTATTTT. It encodes CASNAGGGQGGITDTQYF.

V usage is TRBV15 and J usage is TRBJ1-3, with 7 bases that match TRBD1. Per the germline V gene, CDR1 is LNHNV and CDR2 is YYDKDF (reference sequence). The CDR3 sequence is 13 residues long. The ends lost 8 bases at V and 4 bases at J; junction bases unmatched: 5. CDR3 nucleotide sequence: TGTGCCACCGAACAGGGGAGCGGAAACACCATATATTTT. Its protein product is CATEQGSGNTIYF.

This rearrangement joins TRBV6-5 to TRBJ1-2; 8 bases are a match to TRBD1. This CDR3 has 16 amino acids. The ends lost 0 bases at V and 7 bases at J; junction bases unmatched: 10. Per germline, CDR1 MNHEY and CDR2 SVGAGI. CDR3 sequence reads: CASSYSGTGGYGGYTF. CDR3 in DNA: TGTGCCAGCAGTTACTCCGGGACAGGAGGGTATGGTGGCTACACCTTC.